This T cell receptor beta chain was identified in a study of blood T cell repertoires in COVID-19. In the study overall: Sites in the United States, Italy and Spain provided acute and convalescent COVID-19 samples. The analysed material was cDNA or gDNA that came from T cells, B-cell-depleted T cells, or PBMCs.

Here immunoSEQ multiplex PCR was the method, and the copy in TCRdb shows in-frame clones only, minus some. The repertoire consists of about 360,000 clones, with 86% occurring once and the leading ten covering about 7.1%. CDR1 is MNHEY, CDR2 SMNVEV, per germline (reference sequence). This CDR3 comprises 14 residues. Trimming removed 4 bases from V and 3 bases from J, with 9 bases in between. V and J are TRBV27 and TRBJ1-4; D gene ambiguous. The TCR sequence derives from a woman in her fifties or sixties with COVID-19, enrolled during active disease. Sequencing was performed on peripheral blood. CDR3 DNA sequence: TGTGCCAGCAGTTCCGAGGGTTCTAATGAAAAACTGTTTTTT. Translating gives CASSSEGSNEKLFF.